The rows below give T cell receptor beta chains drawn from one sample of a study of T cell changes during pregnancy in multiple sclerosis. The method was immunoSEQ multiplex PCR; TCRdb's version includes in-frame clones alone and lacks a portion of them. Among about 67,000 clones listed, under 95% were seen once. Sequencing was performed on peripheral blood, taken after pregnancy. Receptors originate from a female donor with multiple sclerosis, enrolled in a pregnancy study. Each CDR3 is given with its conserved first and last residue. The D gene is left open where the match is weak. The listing skips clone size in some rows; elsewhere it reads once, few, many or a size class.

TRBD2,TRBJ2-5,.,TRBV11-2,CASSTTSLQETQYF,TGTGCCAGCAGCACGACTAGCCTCCAAGAGACCCAGTACTTC
TRBD1,TRBJ2-2,.,TRBV18,CASSPPGTGVYTGELFF,TGTGCCAGCTCACCACCGGGGACAGGGGTTTACACCGGGGAGCTGTTTTTT
.,TRBJ2-5,.,TRBV6-5,CASSTGLNQETQYF,TGTGCCAGCAGTACCGGACTGAACCAAGAGACCCAGTACTTC
TRBD2,TRBJ2-3,.,TRBV4-3,CASSQLAGGPDTQYF,TGCGCCAGCAGTCAACTAGCGGGAGGACCAGATACGCAGTATTTT
.,TRBJ1-4,.,TRBV27,CASGRSAYNEKLFF,TGTGCCAGCGGCCGCAGCGCTTATAATGAAAAACTGTTTTTT
.,TRBJ1-1,.,TRBV29-1,CSVARDIGTEAFF,TGCAGCGTCGCGAGGGACATCGGAACTGAAGCTTTCTTT
TRBD1,TRBJ1-1,.,TRBV7-2,CASSPDRDTEAFF,TGTGCCAGCAGCCCTGACAGGGACACTGAAGCTTTCTTT
.,TRBJ2-3,.,TRBV6-1,CAIQRYRDTDTQYF,TGTGCCATCCAGAGGTATCGGGACACAGATACGCAGTATTTT
.,TRBJ2-7,.,TRBV18,CASSPQDNSYEQYF,TGTGCCAGCTCACCACAGGACAACTCCTACGAGCAGTACTTC
.,TRBJ2-1,.,TRBV30,CAWRQRRLGGNEQFF,TGTGCCTGGAGACAACGCCGTCTAGGGGGAAATGAGCAGTTCTTC
.,TRBJ2-3,.,TRBV10-3,CAISVTGTSTDTQYF,TGTGCCATCAGTGTAACAGGTACTAGCACAGATACGCAGTATTTT
.,TRBJ2-3,.,TRBV19,CASSEGSDTQYF,TGTGCCAGTAGTGAGGGATCAGATACGCAGTATTTT
TRBD2,TRBJ2-1,.,TRBV7-9,CASSSTAGAYNEQFF,TGTGCCAGCAGCTCCACCGCGGGAGCCTACAATGAGCAGTTCTTC
TRBD1,TRBJ1-2,.,TRBV6-4,CASSDVAGTGDTYGYTF,TGTGCCAGCAGTGACGTTGCCGGGACAGGGGACACCTATGGCTACACCTTC
.,TRBJ1-5,.,TRBV6-6,CATGQFNQPQHF,TGTGCCACCGGACAGTTCAATCAGCCCCAGCATTTT
.,TRBJ2-1,.,TRBV7-2,CASSFEGSSYNEQFF,TGTGCCAGCAGCTTTGAGGGCAGCTCCTACAATGAGCAGTTCTTC
.,TRBJ2-3,.,TRBV11-2,CASSLEWARFVTDTQYF,TGTGCCAGCAGCTTAGAATGGGCACGCTTTGTCACAGATACGCAGTATTTT
TRBD1,TRBJ1-2,.,TRBV6-5,CASSYYRDRDGYTF,TGTGCCAGCAGTTACTATCGGGACAGGGATGGCTACACCTTC
TRBD2,TRBJ2-7,once,TRBV4-1,CASSQGHGTSIDEQYF,TGCGCCAGCAGCCAAGGACACGGGACTAGCATTGACGAGCAGTACTTC
TRBD1,TRBJ1-2,.,TRBV28,CASREDRGYTF,TGTGCCAGCAGAGAGGACAGGGGCTACACCTTC
TRBD2,TRBJ2-3,.,TRBV29-1,CSVIGGSGTDTQYF,TGCAGCGTTATCGGCGGGAGCGGCACAGATACGCAGTATTTT
.,TRBJ1-5,.,TRBV28,CASSLEVIQPQHF,TGTGCCAGCAGTCTGGAGGTGATTCAGCCCCAGCATTTT
TRBD2,TRBJ2-1,.,TRBV11-1,CASSLMGRRGRDNEQFF,TGTGCCAGCAGCTTAATGGGGAGACGCGGGAGGGACAATGAGCAGTTCTTC
TRBD1,TRBJ2-7,.,TRBV18,CASSKIQTGDHEQYF,TGTGCCAGCTCGAAAATCCAAACAGGGGACCACGAGCAGTACTTC
TRBD1,TRBJ1-1,.,TRBV5-6,CASSRPDRGNTEAFF,TGTGCCAGCAGCCGTCCCGACAGGGGTAACACTGAAGCTTTCTTT
.,TRBJ1-1,few,TRBV13,CASSFAGPNTEAFF,TGTGCCAGCAGCTTCGCGGGTCCGAACACTGAAGCTTTCTTT
TRBD2,TRBJ2-7,.,TRBV14,CASSLLAGGWDEQYF,TGTGCCAGCAGCCTACTAGCGGGAGGTTGGGACGAGCAGTACTTC
TRBD2,TRBJ2-3,.,TRBV6-1,CASRQLAGHTDTQYF,TGTGCCAGCAGACAACTAGCGGGGCACACAGATACGCAGTATTTT
TRBD2,TRBJ2-1,.,TRBV10-3,CAMAETSKGDEQFF,TGTGCCATGGCCGAGACTAGCAAGGGCGATGAGCAGTTCTTC